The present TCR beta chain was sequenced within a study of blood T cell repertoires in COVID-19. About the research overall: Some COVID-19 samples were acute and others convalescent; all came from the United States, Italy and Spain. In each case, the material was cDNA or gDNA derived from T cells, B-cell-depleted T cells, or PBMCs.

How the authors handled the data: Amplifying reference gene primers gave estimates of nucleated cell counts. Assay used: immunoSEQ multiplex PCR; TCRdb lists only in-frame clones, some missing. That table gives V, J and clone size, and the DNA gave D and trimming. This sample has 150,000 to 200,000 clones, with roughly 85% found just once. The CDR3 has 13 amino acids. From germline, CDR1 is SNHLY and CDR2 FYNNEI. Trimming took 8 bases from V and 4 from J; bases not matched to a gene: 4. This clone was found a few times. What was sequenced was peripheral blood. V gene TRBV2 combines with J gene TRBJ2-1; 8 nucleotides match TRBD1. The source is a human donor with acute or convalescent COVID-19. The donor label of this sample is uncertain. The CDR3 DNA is TGTGCCAGCTCAAGACAGGGGTACAATGAGCAGTTCTTC. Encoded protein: CASSRQGYNEQFF.